The 10 T cell receptor beta chains in this list originate from one sample, sequenced in a study of blood T cell repertoires in COVID-19. Clones were read by immunoSEQ multiplex PCR, and TCRdb kept only the in-frame ones, dropping some. In the table there are 17,000 or so clones, around four fifths of which are singletons. The sample was peripheral blood. These receptors all come from a man aged 55 to 70 with active or convalescent COVID-19.

This rearrangement joins TRBV28 to TRBJ1-1; TRBD1 agrees at 8 bases. This CDR3 has 15 residues. The germline CDR1 and CDR2 sequences are MDHEN and SYDVKM. The ends lost 2 bases at V and 6 bases at J; junction bases unmatched: 8. The CDR3 DNA is TGTGCCAGCAGTTTACCTGACAGGGGAGGGGCTGAAGCTTTCTTT. This codes for CASSLPDRGGAEAFF. Using reference TRBV28 and TRBJ1-1 for the parts outside the CDR3, the full variable domain is DVKVTQSSRYLVKRTGEKVFLECVQDMDHENMFWYRQDPGLGLRLIYFSYDVKMKEKGDIPEGYSVSREKKERFSLILESASTNQTSMYLCASSLPDRGGAEAFFGQGTRLTVV.

This rearrangement joins TRBV28 to TRBJ1-5, with D perhaps TRBD1 (6 bases). V was cut by 5 bases and J by 8 bases, with 10 bases left in between. Germline V gives CDR1 MDHEN, CDR2 SYDVKM. The CDR3 length is 12 residues. This chain's CDR3 is CASSQGMEPQHF. DNA of the CDR3: TGTGCCAGCAGTCAGGGGATGGAGCCCCAGCATTTT.

The V gene is TRBV3-1 (or the pseudogene TRBV3-2), the J gene TRBJ2-5; 14 nucleotides agree with TRBD2. Trimming cost V 3 bases and J 1 base; bases outside gene matches: 10. The germline gives CDR1 LGHDT, CDR2 YNNKEL (reference sequence). The CDR3 extends over 19 amino acids. The CDR3 bases are TGTGCCAGCAGCCACACGGGGACTAGCGGGGGCCGAGGCCAAGAGACCCAGTACTTC. Amino acid sequence: CASSHTGTSGGRGQETQYF.

A few counts support this clone. J is TRBJ1-3 and V is TRBV19, with D maybe TRBD1 (5 bases). V shed 3 bases and J shed 8 bases, with 11 bases lying between them. The CDR3 length is 13 residues. In germline, CDR1 is LNHDA, CDR2 SQIVND (reference sequence). The CDR3 coding sequence is TGTGCCAGTAGTATGAGGCCGGGGGACACCATATATTTT. Translated, it gives CASSMRPGDTIYF.

This clone was detected only a few times. The CDR3 loop is CASSIVLAGGPNEETQYF. The CDR3 DNA follows: TGTGCCAGTAGTATAGTTCTAGCGGGAGGGCCAAATGAAGAGACCCAGTACTTC. The genes are TRBV19 and TRBJ2-5; 12 bases map to TRBD2. J lost 3 bases, V lost 1 base, and 9 bases had no gene match. The CDR3 spans 18 residues. Germline V lookup: CDR1 LNHDA, CDR2 SQIVND (reference sequence).

This clone has just a few counts. The rearrangement joins TRBV19 to TRBJ1-5; D is ambiguous. Looked up from germline, CDR1 is LNHDA and CDR2 is SQIVND (reference sequence). The CDR3 totals 13 residues. V was clipped by 7 bases and J by 4 bases, with 11 bases between them. CDR3 coding DNA: TGTGCCAGTACCTCACAGAAAAATCAGCCCCAGCATTTT. The encoded protein is CASTSQKNQPQHF. Full variable domain (remainder filled in from reference TRBV19 and TRBJ1-5): DGGITQSPKYLFRKEGQNVTLSCEQNLNHDAMYWYRQDPGQGLRLIYYSQIVNDFQKGDIAEGYSVSREKKESFPLTVTSAQKNPTAFYLCASTSQKNQPQHFGDGTRLSIL.

The chain links TRBV2 to TRBJ1-6; TRBD1 matches at 8 bases. CDR1 SNHLY and CDR2 FYNNEI come from the germline V gene. The V segment lost 3 bases and the J segment 6 bases; nucleotides outside the gene matches: 13. This CDR3 region has 18 residues. The DNA of the CDR3 is TGTGCCAGCAGTGAGAGAAGGCCGGGACAGGAGTTTAATTCACCCCTCCACTTT. Amino acids: CASSERRPGQEFNSPLHF.

This clone was detected only once. The V gene is TRBV18, the J gene TRBJ2-5; D gene ambiguous. Between the trimmed V and J ends, which lost 6 bases and 1 base, there was a span of 15 bases. Germline lookup yields CDR1 KGHSH and CDR2 LQKENI. There are 15 residues in the CDR3. The CDR3 is CASSPSYSGQETQYF. The CDR3 DNA reads as TGTGCCAGCTCCCCTTCATATTCCGGCCAAGAGACCCAGTACTTC.

The chain carries TRBV6-2 or TRBV6-3 and TRBJ2-4, with 9 bases matching TRBD1. CDR1 is MNHEY and CDR2 is SVGEGT in the germline V gene. V shed 6 bases, J shed 2 bases, and the junction held 11 bases outside the gene matches. The CDR3 consists of 17 residues. The CDR3 region has the DNA TGTGCCAGCAGCCCCCATGGACAGGGGCGGACCAAAAACATTCAGTACTTC. Translation gives CASSPHGQGRTKNIQYF.

J is TRBJ2-7 and V is TRBV9; 9 nucleotides align to TRBD1. This CDR3 is built from 13 residues. The germline V gene encodes CDR1 SGDLS and CDR2 YYNGEE. V was pared by 4 bases and J by 4 bases, with 3 bases of the junction left unmatched. The CDR3 is CASSPGTGYEQYF. CDR3 DNA: TGTGCCAGCAGCCCGGGGACAGGGTACGAGCAGTACTTC.